The 3 T cell receptor beta chains in this list originate from one sample, sequenced in a study of T-cell reconstitution after alpha-beta-depleted transplantation in children. During its preparation, the TCRbeta library received unique molecular identifiers. A single record per CDR3 protein comes from TCRdb applying MiXCR to the PCR reads. Of around 450,000 distinct CDR3 sequences in the sample, roughly 44% were seen once. The sample consisted of PBMCs, taken before TCRalphabeta/CD19-depleted stem cell transplant. These receptors came from a girl aged 2-10 years with aplastic anemia, due to receive a stem cell transplant.

The chain links TRBV27 to TRBJ2-3, with D maybe TRBD2 (6 bases). This CDR3 has 16 residues. Trimming removed 4 bases from V and 0 bases from J, with 14 bases in between. Per germline, CDR1 MNHEY and CDR2 SMNVEV (reference sequence). The CDR3, as DNA: TGTGCCAGCAGTTCCTATCAGCGGGCTAGCACAGATACGCAGTATTTT. This sequence encodes CASSSYQRASTDTQYF.

V is TRBV12-3 or TRBV12-4 and J is TRBJ2-3; no definite D call. V shed 1 base and J shed 11 bases, with 10 bases lying between them. The CDR3 has 12 amino acids. CDR3 in DNA: TGTGCCAGCAGTTTAGGACCAGCCGGGCAGTATTTT. Protein: CASSLGPAGQYF.

This clonotype was found once. The V and J genes are TRBV28 and TRBJ2-7; D unclear. The germline V gene has CDR1 MDHEN and CDR2 SYDVKM. The V and J ends lost 7 bases and 1 base respectively, with 20 bases between them. CDR3 length: 16 amino acids. The CDR3 DNA is TGTGCCAGCACCACCTTGGGGTTCAAGGGTTCCTACGAGCAGTACTTC. It codes for CASTTLGFKGSYEQYF.